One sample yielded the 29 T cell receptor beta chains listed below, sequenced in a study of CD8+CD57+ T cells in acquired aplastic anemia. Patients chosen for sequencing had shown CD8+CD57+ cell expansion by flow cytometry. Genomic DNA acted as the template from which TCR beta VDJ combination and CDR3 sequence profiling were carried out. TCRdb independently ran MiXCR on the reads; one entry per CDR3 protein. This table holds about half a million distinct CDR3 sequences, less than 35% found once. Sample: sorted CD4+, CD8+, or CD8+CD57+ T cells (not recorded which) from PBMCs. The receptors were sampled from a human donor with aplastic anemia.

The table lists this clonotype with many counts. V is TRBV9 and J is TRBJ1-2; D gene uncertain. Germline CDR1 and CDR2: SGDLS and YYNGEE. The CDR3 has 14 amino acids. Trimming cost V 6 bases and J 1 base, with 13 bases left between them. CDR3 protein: CASNPDGINYGYTF. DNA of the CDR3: TGTGCCAGCAACCCGGACGGAATTAACTATGGCTACACCTTC.

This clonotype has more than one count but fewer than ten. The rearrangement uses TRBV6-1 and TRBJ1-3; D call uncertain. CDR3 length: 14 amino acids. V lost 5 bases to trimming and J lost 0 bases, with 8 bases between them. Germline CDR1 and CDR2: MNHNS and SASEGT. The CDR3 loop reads CASSTDVSGNTIYF. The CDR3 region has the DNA TGTGCCAGCAGTACCGACGTCTCTGGAAACACCATATATTTT.

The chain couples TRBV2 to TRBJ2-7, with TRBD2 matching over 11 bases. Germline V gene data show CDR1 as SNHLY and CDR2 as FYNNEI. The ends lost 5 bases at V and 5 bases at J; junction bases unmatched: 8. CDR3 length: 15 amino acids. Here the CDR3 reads CASSFTSGSSDEQYF. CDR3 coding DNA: TGTGCCAGCAGTTTTACTAGCGGGAGTTCCGACGAGCAGTACTTC. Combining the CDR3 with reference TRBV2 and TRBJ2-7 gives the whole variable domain EPEVTQTPSHQVTQMGQEVILRCVPISNHLYFYWYRQILGQKVEFLVSFYNNEISEKSEIFDDQFSVERPDGSNFTLKIRSTKLEDSAMYFCASSFTSGSSDEQYFGPGTRLTVT.

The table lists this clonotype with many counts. The CDR3 sequence: CSVAGTVNQPQHF. The CDR3 nucleotides read TGCAGCGTGGCCGGGACGGTCAATCAGCCCCAGCATTTT. V gene TRBV29-1 combines with J gene TRBJ1-5; D is perhaps TRBD1 (5 bases). This CDR3 has 13 amino acids. V was clipped by 6 bases and J by 3 bases, with 12 bases between them. The germline V gene has CDR1 SQVTM and CDR2 ANQGSEA.

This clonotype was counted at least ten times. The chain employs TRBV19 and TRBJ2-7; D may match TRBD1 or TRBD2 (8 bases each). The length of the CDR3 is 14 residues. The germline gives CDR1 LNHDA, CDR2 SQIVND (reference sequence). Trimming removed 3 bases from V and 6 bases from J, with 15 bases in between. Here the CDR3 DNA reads TGTGCCAGTAGTATCGGGGGGGACAGGACCGAGCAGTACTTC. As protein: CASSIGGDRTEQYF. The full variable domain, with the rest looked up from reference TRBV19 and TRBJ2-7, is DGGITQSPKYLFRKEGQNVTLSCEQNLNHDAMYWYRQDPGQGLRLIYYSQIVNDFQKGDIAEGYSVSREKKESFPLTVTSAQKNPTAFYLCASSIGGDRTEQYFGPGTRLTVT.

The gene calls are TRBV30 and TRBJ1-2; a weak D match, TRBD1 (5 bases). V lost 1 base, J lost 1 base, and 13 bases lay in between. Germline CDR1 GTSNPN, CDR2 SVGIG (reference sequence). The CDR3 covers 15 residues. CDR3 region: CAWSEVTQGNYGYTF. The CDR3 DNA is TGTGCCTGGAGTGAAGTAACCCAGGGTAACTATGGCTACACCTTC.

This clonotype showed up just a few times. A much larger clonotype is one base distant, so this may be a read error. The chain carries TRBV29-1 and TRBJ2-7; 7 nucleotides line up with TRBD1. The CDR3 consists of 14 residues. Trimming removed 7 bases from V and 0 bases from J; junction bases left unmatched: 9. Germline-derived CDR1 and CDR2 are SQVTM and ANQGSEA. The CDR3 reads CSAGKQGHSYEQYF. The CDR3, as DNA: TGCAGCGCTGGAAAACAGGGGCACTCCTACGAGCAGTACTTC.

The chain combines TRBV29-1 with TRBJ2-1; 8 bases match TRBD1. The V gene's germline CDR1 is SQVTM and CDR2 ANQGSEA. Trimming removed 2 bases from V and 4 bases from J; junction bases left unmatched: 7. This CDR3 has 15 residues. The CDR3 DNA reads TGCAGCGTTGAAAACGGGACAGGAGTATACAATGAGCAGTTCTTC. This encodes CSVENGTGVYNEQFF.

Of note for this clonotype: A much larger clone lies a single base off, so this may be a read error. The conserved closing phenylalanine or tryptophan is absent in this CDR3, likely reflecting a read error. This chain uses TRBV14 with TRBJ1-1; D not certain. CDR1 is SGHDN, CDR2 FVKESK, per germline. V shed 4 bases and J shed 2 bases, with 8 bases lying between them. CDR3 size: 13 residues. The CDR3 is CASSRTKNTEAFS. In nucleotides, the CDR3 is TGTGCCAGCAGCCGGACGAAAAACACTGAAGCTTTCTCT.

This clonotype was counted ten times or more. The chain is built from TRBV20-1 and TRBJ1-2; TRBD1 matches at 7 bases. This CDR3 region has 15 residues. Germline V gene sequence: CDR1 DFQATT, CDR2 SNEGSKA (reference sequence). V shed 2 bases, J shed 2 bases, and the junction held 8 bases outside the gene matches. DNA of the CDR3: TGCAGTGCTAGACATCGGGGACAGAGGAACTATGGCTACACCTTC. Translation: CSARHRGQRNYGYTF.

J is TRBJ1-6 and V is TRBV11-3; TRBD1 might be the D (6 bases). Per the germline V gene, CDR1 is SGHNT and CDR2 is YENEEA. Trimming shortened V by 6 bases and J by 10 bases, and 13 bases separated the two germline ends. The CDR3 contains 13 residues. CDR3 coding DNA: TGTGCCAGCAGTTTGGACAGTTTATCACCCCTCCACTTT. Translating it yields CASSLDSLSPLHF.

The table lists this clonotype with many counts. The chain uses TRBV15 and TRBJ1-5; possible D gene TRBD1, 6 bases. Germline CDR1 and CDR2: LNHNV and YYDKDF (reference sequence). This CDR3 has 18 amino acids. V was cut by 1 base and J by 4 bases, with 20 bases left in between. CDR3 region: CATSRGPPGQGLNQPQHF. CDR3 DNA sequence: TGTGCCACCAGCAGAGGTCCACCGGGACAAGGATTAAATCAGCCCCAGCATTTT.

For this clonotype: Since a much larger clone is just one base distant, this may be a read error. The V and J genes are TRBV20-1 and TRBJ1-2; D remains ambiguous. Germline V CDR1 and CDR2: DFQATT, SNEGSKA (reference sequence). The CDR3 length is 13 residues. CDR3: CSASSYFNCGYTF. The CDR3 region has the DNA TGCAGTGCTAGCAGTTATTTTAACTGTGGCTACACCTTC.

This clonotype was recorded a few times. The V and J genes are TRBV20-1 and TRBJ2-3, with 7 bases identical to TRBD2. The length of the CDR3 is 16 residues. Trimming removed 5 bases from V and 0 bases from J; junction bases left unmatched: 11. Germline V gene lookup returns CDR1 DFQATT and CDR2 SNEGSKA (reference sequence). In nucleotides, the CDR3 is TGCAGTGCTTCCGGGACTACCTCACGTAGCACAGATACGCAGTATTTT. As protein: CSASGTTSRSTDTQYF.

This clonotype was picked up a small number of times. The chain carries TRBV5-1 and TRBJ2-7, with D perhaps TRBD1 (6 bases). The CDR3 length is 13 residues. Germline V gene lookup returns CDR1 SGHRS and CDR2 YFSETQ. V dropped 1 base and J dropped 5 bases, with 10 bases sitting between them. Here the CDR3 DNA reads TGCGCCAGCAGCTTGACAGGGTTTGACGAGCAGTACTTC. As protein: CASSLTGFDEQYF.

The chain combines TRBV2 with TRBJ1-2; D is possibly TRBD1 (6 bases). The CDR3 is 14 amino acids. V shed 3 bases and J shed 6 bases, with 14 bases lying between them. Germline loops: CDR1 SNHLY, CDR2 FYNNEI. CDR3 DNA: TGTGCCAGCAGTGAGGTAGCGGGGGCGGATGGCTACACCTTC. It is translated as CASSEVAGADGYTF.

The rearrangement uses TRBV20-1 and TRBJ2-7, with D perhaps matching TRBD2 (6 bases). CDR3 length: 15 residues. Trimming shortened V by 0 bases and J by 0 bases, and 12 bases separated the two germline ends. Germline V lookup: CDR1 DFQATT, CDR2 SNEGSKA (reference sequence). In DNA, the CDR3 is TGCAGTGCTAGAGATGGAGGGAGTGGCTCCTACGAGCAGTACTTC. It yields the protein CSARDGGSGSYEQYF.

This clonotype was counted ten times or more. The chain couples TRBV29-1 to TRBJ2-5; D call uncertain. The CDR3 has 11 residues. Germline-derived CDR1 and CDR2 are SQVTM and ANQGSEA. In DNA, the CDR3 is TGCAGTACTCGGTTGGGGGAGACCCAGTACTTC. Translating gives CSTRLGETQYF.

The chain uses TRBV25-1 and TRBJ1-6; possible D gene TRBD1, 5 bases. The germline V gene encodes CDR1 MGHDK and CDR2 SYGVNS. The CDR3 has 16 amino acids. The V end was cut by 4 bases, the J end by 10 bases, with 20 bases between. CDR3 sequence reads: CASSAHPRQTSSPLHF. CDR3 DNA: TGTGCCAGCAGTGCCCATCCGAGACAGACTTCCTCACCCCTCCACTTT.

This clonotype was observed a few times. This chain's CDR3 is CSVTDRHGYTF. DNA for the CDR3: TGCAGCGTTACGGACAGGCATGGCTACACCTTC. The chain combines TRBV29-1 with TRBJ1-2, with 7 bases that match TRBD1. Looked up from germline, CDR1 is SQVTM and CDR2 is ANQGSEA. V trimming: 5 bases; J trimming: 6 bases; junction bases outside the gene matches: 3. CDR3 length equals 11 residues.

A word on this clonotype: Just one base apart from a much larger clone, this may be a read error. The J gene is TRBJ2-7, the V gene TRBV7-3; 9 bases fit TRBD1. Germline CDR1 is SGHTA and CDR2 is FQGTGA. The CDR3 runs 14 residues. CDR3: CATSGGTGTYEQYF. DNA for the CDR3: TGTGCCACCAGCGGAGGGACAGGGACCTATGAGCAGTACTTC.

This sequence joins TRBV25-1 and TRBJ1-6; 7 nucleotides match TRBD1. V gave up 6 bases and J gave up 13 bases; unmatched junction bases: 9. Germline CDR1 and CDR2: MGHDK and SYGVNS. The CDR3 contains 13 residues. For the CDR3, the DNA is TGTGCCAGCAGCAGGGGGAGCAATCAGCCCCTCCACTTT. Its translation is CASSRGSNQPLHF.

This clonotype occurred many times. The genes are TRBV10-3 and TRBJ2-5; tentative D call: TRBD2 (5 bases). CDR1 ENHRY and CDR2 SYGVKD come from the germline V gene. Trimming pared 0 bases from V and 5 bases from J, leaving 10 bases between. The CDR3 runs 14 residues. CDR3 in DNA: TGTGCCATCAGTGAGTCTGGGGAGAGGGAGACCCAGTACTTC. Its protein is CAISESGERETQYF.

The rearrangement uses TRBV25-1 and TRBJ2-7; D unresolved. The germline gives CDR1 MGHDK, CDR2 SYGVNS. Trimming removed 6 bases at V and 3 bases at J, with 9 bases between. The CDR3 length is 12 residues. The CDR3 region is CASSRWGYEQYF. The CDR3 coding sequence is TGTGCCAGCAGCCGCTGGGGCTACGAGCAGTACTTC.

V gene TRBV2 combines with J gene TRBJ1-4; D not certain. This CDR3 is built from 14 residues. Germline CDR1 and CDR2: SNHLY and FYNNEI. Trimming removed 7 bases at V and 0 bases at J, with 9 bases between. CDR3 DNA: TGTGCCAGCAAGAGGGATGCAACTAATGAAAAACTGTTTTTT. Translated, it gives CASKRDATNEKLFF.

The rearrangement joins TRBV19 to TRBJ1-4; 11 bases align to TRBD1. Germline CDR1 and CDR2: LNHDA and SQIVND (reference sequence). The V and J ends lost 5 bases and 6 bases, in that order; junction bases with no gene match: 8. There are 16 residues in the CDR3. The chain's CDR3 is CASSPSGQGADEKLFF. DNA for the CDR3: TGTGCCAGTAGTCCCTCCGGACAGGGGGCTGATGAAAAACTGTTTTTT.

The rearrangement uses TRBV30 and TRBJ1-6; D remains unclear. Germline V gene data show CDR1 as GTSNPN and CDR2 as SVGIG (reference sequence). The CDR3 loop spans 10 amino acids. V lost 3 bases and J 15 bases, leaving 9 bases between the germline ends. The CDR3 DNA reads TGTGCCTGGAGACTAGATATCCTCCACTTT. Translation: CAWRLDILHF.

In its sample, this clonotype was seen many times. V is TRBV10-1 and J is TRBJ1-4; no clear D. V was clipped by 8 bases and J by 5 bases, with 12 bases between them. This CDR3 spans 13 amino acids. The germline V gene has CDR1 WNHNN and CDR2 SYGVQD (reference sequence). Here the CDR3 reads CASYNAYNEKLFF. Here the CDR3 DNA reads TGCGCCAGCTACAACGCCTACAATGAAAAACTGTTTTTT.

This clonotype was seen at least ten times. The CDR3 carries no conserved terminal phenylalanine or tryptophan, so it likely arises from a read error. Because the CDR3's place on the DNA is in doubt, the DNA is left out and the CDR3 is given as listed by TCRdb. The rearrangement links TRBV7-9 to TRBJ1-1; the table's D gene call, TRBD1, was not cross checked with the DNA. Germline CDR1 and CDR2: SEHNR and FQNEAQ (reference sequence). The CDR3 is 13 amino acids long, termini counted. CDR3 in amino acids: CASSYDGTASREI.